This T cell receptor beta chain was captured by sequencing in a study of T cell changes during pregnancy in multiple sclerosis. The protocol was immunoSEQ multiplex PCR, while the TCRdb copy is restricted to in-frame clones and leaves out a portion. The sample records tens of thousands of clones, around nine tenths being singletons. The germline V gene has CDR1 LGHNT and CDR2 FRNRAP. The germline V and J ends were trimmed by 4 bases and 6 bases, with 10 bases remaining between them. CDR3 length: 13 amino acids. This clone was seen just once. J is TRBJ2-1 and V is TRBV12-5; the D is unclear. The clonotype comes from a female donor with multiple sclerosis, enrolled in a pregnancy study. The sequencing here drew on CD8+ T cells from peripheral blood mononuclear cells, taken before pregnancy. CDR3 amino acids: CASGSSRSNEQFF. The CDR3 DNA reads TGTGCTAGTGGTTCCTCGAGGTCCAATGAGCAGTTCTTC.